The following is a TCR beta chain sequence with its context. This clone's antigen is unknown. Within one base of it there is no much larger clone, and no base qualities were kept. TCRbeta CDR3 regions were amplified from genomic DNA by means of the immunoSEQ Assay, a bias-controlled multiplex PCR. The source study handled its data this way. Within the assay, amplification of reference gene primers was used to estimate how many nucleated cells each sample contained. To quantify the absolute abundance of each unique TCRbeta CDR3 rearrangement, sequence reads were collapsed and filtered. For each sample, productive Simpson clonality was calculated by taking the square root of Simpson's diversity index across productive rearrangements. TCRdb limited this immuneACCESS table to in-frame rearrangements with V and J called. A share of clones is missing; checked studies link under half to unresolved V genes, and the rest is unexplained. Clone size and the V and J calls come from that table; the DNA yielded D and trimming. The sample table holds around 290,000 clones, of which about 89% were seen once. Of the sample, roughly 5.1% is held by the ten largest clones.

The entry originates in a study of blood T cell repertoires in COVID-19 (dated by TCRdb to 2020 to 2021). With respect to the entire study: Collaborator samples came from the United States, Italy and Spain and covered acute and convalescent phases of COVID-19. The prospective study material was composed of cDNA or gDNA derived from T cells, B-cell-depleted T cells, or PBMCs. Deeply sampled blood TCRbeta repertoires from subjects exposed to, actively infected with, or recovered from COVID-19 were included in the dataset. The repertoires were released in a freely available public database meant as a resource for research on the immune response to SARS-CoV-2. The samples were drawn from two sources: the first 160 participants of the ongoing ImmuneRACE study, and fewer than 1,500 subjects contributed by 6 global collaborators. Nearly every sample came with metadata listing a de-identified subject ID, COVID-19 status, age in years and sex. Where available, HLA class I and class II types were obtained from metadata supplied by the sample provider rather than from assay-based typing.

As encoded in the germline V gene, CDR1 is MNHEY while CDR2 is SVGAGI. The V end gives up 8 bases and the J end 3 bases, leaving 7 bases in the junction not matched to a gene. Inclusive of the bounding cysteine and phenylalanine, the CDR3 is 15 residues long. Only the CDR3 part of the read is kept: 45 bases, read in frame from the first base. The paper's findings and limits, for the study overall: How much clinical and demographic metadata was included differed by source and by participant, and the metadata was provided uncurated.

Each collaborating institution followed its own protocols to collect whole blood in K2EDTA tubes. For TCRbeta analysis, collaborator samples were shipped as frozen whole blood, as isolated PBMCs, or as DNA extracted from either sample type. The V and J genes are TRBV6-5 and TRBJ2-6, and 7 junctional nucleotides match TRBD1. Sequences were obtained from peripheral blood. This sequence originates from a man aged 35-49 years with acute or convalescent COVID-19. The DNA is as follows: TGTGCCAGCCATATTGACAGGGTTGGGGCCAACGTCCTGACTTTC. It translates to CASHIDRVGANVLTF.